This T cell receptor (beta chain) was observed in a study of shared clonotypes between healthy human individuals. Naive CD8 cells lacked CD45RO and underwent positive selection for CCR7, leaving out terminally differentiated effector memory CD45RA+ cells. This clone was recorded once. Sequencing was performed with immunoSEQ multiplex PCR; in TCRdb, only in-frame clones are kept and a portion is missing. The sample lists some 800,000 clones, about 91% occurring once. Germline assignment: CDR1 MDHEN and CDR2 SYDVKM. V was trimmed by 6 bases and J by 3 bases, leaving 18 bases between them. The CDR3 covers 15 residues.

The TCR comes from a man aged 25-45 years in good health. Sequenced: naive CD8+ T cells sorted from blood. The chain couples TRBV28 to TRBJ2-7, with D tentatively TRBD2 (7 bases). CDR3 coding DNA: TGTGCCAGCAGACTAGAGGGGGGGGCCCTCTACGAGCAGTACTTC. It is translated as CASRLEGGALYEQYF.